The 30 T cell receptor beta chains listed next were all sequenced from one sample in a study of T-cell reconstitution after alpha-beta-depleted transplantation in children (TCRdb year 2016). Receptor amplification or capture employed PCR. The data were produced on an Illumina HiSeq 2500. To normalize quantification of the TCRbeta repertoire, the TCR libraries were built with molecular barcoding that relied on unique molecular identifiers. The raw public reads went through TCRdb reprocessing: fastp at Q25, MiXCR clone calling, in-frame beta chains kept. When rows share a CDR3 protein, they turn into one entry using the most common DNA and genes. The sample table shows hundreds of thousands of distinct CDR3 sequences, and around 10% are seen once. Of the sample, about 6% falls within the top ten clones. The sample was PBMCs from the stem cell graft donor, taken from the stem cell graft. The receptors originated from a human donor who donated a stem cell graft to a child with acute lymphoblastic leukemia.

This chain uses TRBV5-1 with TRBJ2-1; TRBD2 is a possible D gene (6 bases). The V gene lost 1 base and the J gene lost 5 bases, with 13 bases spanning the gap. The CDR3 runs to 15 residues. Germline lookup yields CDR1 SGHRS and CDR2 YFSETQ. In nucleotides, the CDR3 is TGCGCCAGCAGCTTGCGCGGGGAACTCCACAATGAGCAGTTCTTC. It yields the protein CASSLRGELHNEQFF.

The rearrangement uses TRBV5-1 and TRBJ2-7; 9 nucleotides match TRBD1. Germline V gene lookup returns CDR1 SGHRS and CDR2 YFSETQ. The CDR3 has 16 residues. Trimming cost V 2 bases and J 3 bases; bases outside gene matches: 9. For the CDR3, the DNA is TGCGCCAGCAGCTTCCGACTACAGGGGGCCCTCTACGAGCAGTACTTC. Translation: CASSFRLQGALYEQYF.

This clonotype was picked up many times. J is TRBJ2-3 and V is TRBV6-5; D possibly corresponds to TRBD2 (5 bases). CDR1 MNHEY and CDR2 SVGAGI come from the germline V gene. With 6 bases removed from V and 3 bases from J, the gap between germline ends came to 19 bases. The CDR3 sequence is 16 residues long. DNA for the CDR3: TGTGCCAGCAGCTACCGACCCGGGGAAGGGACAGATACGCAGTATTTT. It is translated as CASSYRPGEGTDTQYF.

In this sample, this clonotype turned up many times. CDR3 DNA sequence: TGTGCCAGCAGTTACAATACCCCCTACGAGCAGTACTTC. Translating gives CASSYNTPYEQYF. The chain uses TRBV6-2 or TRBV6-3 and TRBJ2-7; no reliable D call. Germline CDR1 and CDR2: MNHEY and SVGEGT. There are 13 residues in the CDR3. Trimming removed 2 bases at V and 2 bases at J, with 7 bases between.

There are a few counts of this clonotype. The genes are TRBV24-1 and TRBJ2-3; D might be TRBD1 (6 bases). The CDR3 sequence is 13 residues long. The germline CDR1 and CDR2 sequences are KGHDR and SFDVKD. The V end was cut by 7 bases, the J end by 4 bases, with 11 bases between. The CDR3 coding sequence is TGTGCCACCAGACAGGGTGGTGCAGATACGCAGTATTTT. This translates into CATRQGGADTQYF.

The chain uses TRBV3-1 and TRBJ1-1; possibly TRBD1 for D (5 bases). V dropped 0 bases and J dropped 10 bases, with 12 bases sitting between them. CDR1 is LGHDT, CDR2 YNNKEL, per germline (reference sequence). This CDR3 region has 13 residues. CDR3 region: CASSQDGGFGAFF. As DNA, the CDR3 is TGTGCCAGCAGCCAAGACGGGGGGTTCGGAGCTTTCTTT.

This clonotype was observed a handful of times. This sequence joins TRBV14 and TRBJ1-1; TRBD1 aligns across 8 bases. V shed 8 bases, J shed 3 bases, and the junction held 23 bases outside the gene matches. The germline CDR1 and CDR2 sequences are SGHDN and FVKESK. This CDR3 is 19 amino acids long. CDR3 region: CASGSGRGRPGGTYTEAFF. DNA for the CDR3: TGTGCCAGCGGCTCGGGCAGGGGGCGCCCCGGTGGTACGTACACTGAAGCTTTCTTT.

This clonotype appeared many times. This rearrangement joins TRBV4-3 to TRBJ2-2, with a possible D match to TRBD2 (6 bases). CDR3 size: 13 residues. Between the trimmed V and J ends, which lost 3 bases and 8 bases, there was a span of 10 bases. The germline CDR1 and CDR2 sequences are LGHNA and YSLEER. Written as DNA, the CDR3 is TGCGCCAGCAGCCAGCTCGGGGGAGGGGAGCTGTTTTTT. It yields the protein CASSQLGGGELFF.

This clonotype was picked up many times. The gene calls are TRBV5-1 and TRBJ2-1, with TRBD2 matching over 10 bases. The CDR3 consists of 15 residues. Germline CDR1 reads SGHRS; CDR2 reads YFSETQ. V was pared by 5 bases and J by 7 bases, with 9 bases of the junction left unmatched. CDR3 sequence: CASSVQRGGHNEQFF. The DNA of the CDR3 is TGCGCCAGCAGTGTTCAGCGGGGGGGTCATAATGAGCAGTTCTTC.

This clonotype has at least ten counts. This chain joins TRBV6-2 or TRBV6-3 and TRBJ1-1; TRBD1 is a possible D gene (5 bases). The CDR3 contains 13 residues. Germline CDR1 MNHEY, CDR2 SVGEGT. The V gene lost 7 bases and the J gene lost 1 base, with 10 bases spanning the gap. In DNA, the CDR3 is TGTGCCAGCAAAAGGGGTCCGAACACTGAAGCTTTCTTT. It encodes CASKRGPNTEAFF.

This clonotype was seen more than once but under ten times. The V gene is TRBV7-9, the J gene TRBJ2-5, with D perhaps TRBD1 or TRBD2 (5 bases each). The germline V and J ends were trimmed by 4 bases and 4 bases, with 19 bases remaining between them. CDR3 length: 16 amino acids. Germline loops: CDR1 SEHNR, CDR2 FQNEAQ (reference sequence). The CDR3, as DNA: TGTGCCAGCAGCTCCGCCGGGACCCCGATCGGAGAGACCCAGTACTTC. Its protein product is CASSSAGTPIGETQYF.

This clonotype was recorded a few times. Written as DNA, the CDR3 is TGTGCCAGCAGCTTAACCTGGGATCAAGAGACCCAGTACTTC. Encoded protein: CASSLTWDQETQYF. The J gene is TRBJ2-5, the V gene TRBV7-2; D call uncertain. V was pared by 2 bases and J by 2 bases, with 9 bases between. The germline CDR1 and CDR2 sequences are SGHTA and FQGNSA. This CDR3 contains 14 residues.

Many counts were recorded for this clonotype. The gene calls are TRBV29-1 and TRBJ2-3, with 10 bases aligning to TRBD2. With V trimmed by 7 bases and J by 0 bases, 7 bases remained unmatched. There are 15 residues in the CDR3. CDR1 is SQVTM, CDR2 ANQGSEA, per germline. The CDR3 is CSGGLAATSTDTQYF. CDR3 DNA sequence: TGCAGCGGTGGACTAGCGGCGACTAGCACAGATACGCAGTATTTT.

This clonotype showed up just a few times. This rearrangement joins TRBV4-2 to TRBJ2-7; TRBD1 agrees at 9 bases. The CDR3 spans 14 residues. CDR1 is LGHNA, CDR2 YNFKEQ, per germline. Trimming at V came to 3 bases and at J to 6 bases, leaving 6 bases not matched to a gene. The CDR3 loop reads CASSQTGGPLEQYF. CDR3 nucleotide sequence: TGTGCCAGCAGCCAGACAGGGGGACCCCTCGAGCAGTACTTC.

This clonotype was seen only a few times. The V and J genes are TRBV20-1 and TRBJ2-1; D possibly uses TRBD1 or TRBD2 (5 bases each). Germline CDR1 reads DFQATT; CDR2 reads SNEGSKA (reference sequence). Between the trimmed V and J ends, which lost 3 bases and 4 bases, there was a span of 13 bases. The CDR3 spans 14 residues. CDR3 in amino acids: CSARGVRSYNEQFF. The CDR3 bases are TGCAGTGCTAGGGGGGTCAGGTCTTACAATGAGCAGTTCTTC.

The chain is built from TRBV7-6 and TRBJ1-1; TRBD1 might be the D (5 bases). The CDR3 spans 14 residues. The V end was cut by 4 bases, the J end by 5 bases, with 14 bases between. The V gene's germline CDR1 is SGHVS and CDR2 FNYEAQ. In nucleotides, the CDR3 is TGTGCCAGCAGCTCGGGAGGGAAGGGGACTGAAGCTTTCTTT. This gives the protein CASSSGGKGTEAFF.

V usage is TRBV10-1 and J usage is TRBJ2-1, with D perhaps matching TRBD1 (5 bases). The CDR3 sequence is 14 residues long. The V end lost 6 bases, the J end lost 6 bases, and 15 bases lay between the germline ends. In germline, CDR1 is WNHNN, CDR2 SYGVQD (reference sequence). The CDR3, as DNA: TGCGCCAGCAGCAATACCAGGGTGGCCAATGAGCAGTTCTTC. Protein sequence: CASSNTRVANEQFF.

This clonotype was seen at least ten times. The rearrangement uses TRBV3-1 and TRBJ1-4; D unclear. Looked up from germline, CDR1 is LGHDT and CDR2 is YNNKEL (reference sequence). V lost 3 bases to trimming and J lost 6 bases, with 11 bases between them. The CDR3 covers 14 residues. This CDR3 reads CASSQGRGHEKLFF. The DNA of the CDR3 is TGTGCCAGCAGCCAGGGTCGGGGTCATGAAAAACTGTTTTTT. Full variable domain (rest looked up from reference TRBV3-1 and TRBJ1-4): DTAVSQTPKYLVTQMGNDKSIKCEQNLGHDTMYWYKQDSKKFLKIMFSYNNKELIINETVPNRFSPKSPDKAHLNLHINSLELGDSAVYFCASSQGRGHEKLFFGSGTQLSVL.

The chain joins TRBV12-3 or TRBV12-4 to TRBJ1-5; maybe TRBD1 (5 bases). The CDR3 covers 15 residues. V gave up 3 bases and J gave up 2 bases, with 11 bases separating them. CDR3 DNA: TGTGCCAGCAGTTTGCAGGGCGAGGGCAATCAGCCCCAGCATTTT. It codes for CASSLQGEGNQPQHF.

This clonotype occurred many times. The chain recombines TRBV5-1 with TRBJ1-1, with D tentatively TRBD1 (5 bases). CDR1 and CDR2 (germline): SGHRS, YFSETQ. Trimming removed 0 bases from V and 0 bases from J, with 9 bases in between. CDR3 length: 15 amino acids. The CDR3 loop is CASSLGQPMNTEAFF. CDR3 coding DNA: TGCGCCAGCAGCTTGGGACAGCCCATGAACACTGAAGCTTTCTTT.

This clonotype was seen at least ten times. The rearrangement uses TRBV19 and TRBJ2-7; 7 nucleotides match TRBD1. The CDR3 is 14 amino acids. Germline V gene data show CDR1 as LNHDA and CDR2 as SQIVND (reference sequence). V shed 4 bases and J 6 bases; nucleotides not matched to a gene: 9. CDR3 coding DNA: TGTGCCAGTAGTAGATCAGGGGGAACGGGCGAGCAGTACTTC. This codes for CASSRSGGTGEQYF.

This chain joins TRBV12-3 or TRBV12-4 and TRBJ1-1; 8 bases align to TRBD1. This CDR3 has 14 amino acids. Trimming removed 7 bases from V and 7 bases from J; junction bases left unmatched: 11. The CDR3 sequence is CASNMRTGFYEAFF. Here the CDR3 DNA reads TGTGCCAGCAACATGAGGACAGGGTTCTATGAAGCTTTCTTT.

The V call is TRBV20-1, the J call TRBJ2-4; maybe TRBD1 (6 bases). CDR1 DFQATT and CDR2 SNEGSKA come from the germline V gene (reference sequence). The CDR3 has 15 amino acids. The V gene lost 3 bases and the J gene lost 1 base, with 13 bases spanning the gap. The CDR3 sequence is CSASRAGVAKNIQYF. The CDR3 DNA is TGCAGTGCTAGTCGGGCAGGGGTCGCCAAAAACATTCAGTACTTC.

The gene calls are TRBV20-1 and TRBJ2-3, with D maybe TRBD2 (6 bases). Germline assignment: CDR1 DFQATT and CDR2 SNEGSKA (reference sequence). The CDR3 runs to 15 residues. The V end was cut by 3 bases, the J end by 6 bases, with 19 bases between. In nucleotides, the CDR3 is TGCAGTGCTAGGAAATGGGACTCCTCCGGCGATACGCAGTATTTT. Amino acids: CSARKWDSSGDTQYF.

This clonotype showed up just a few times. At one end the junction does not follow the germline gene, possibly because of a read error. The chain couples TRBV7-2 to TRBJ2-1; 8 positions agree with TRBD1. This CDR3 spans 15 amino acids. Germline-derived CDR1 and CDR2 are SGHTA and FQGNSA. CDR3 in DNA: TGTGCCAGCAGTTTAGCTCAGGGGGCAGCGAATGAGCAGTTCTTC. This gives the protein CASSLAQGAANEQFF.

CDR3 coding DNA: TGTGCCAGCAGCCGGGGGGGTGGTCAGGAGACCTACGAGCAGTACTTC. Protein: CASSRGGGQETYEQYF. The chain couples TRBV7-2 to TRBJ2-7; 8 bases are a match to TRBD2. Trimming took 5 bases from V and 2 from J; bases not matched to a gene: 11. The CDR3 is 16 residues long. Germline V gives CDR1 SGHTA, CDR2 FQGNSA.

The table lists this clonotype with a few counts. The V call is TRBV4-2, the J call TRBJ2-1; D uncertain. Germline assignment: CDR1 LGHNA and CDR2 YNFKEQ. The CDR3 runs to 17 residues. V lost 0 bases, J lost 5 bases, and 17 bases lay in between. The CDR3 region has the DNA TGTGCCAGCAGCCAAGAGGGTCAGTCTAGACTTGACAATGAGCAGTTCTTC. It codes for CASSQEGQSRLDNEQFF.

The table lists this clonotype with a few counts. The chain employs TRBV10-3 and TRBJ1-2; TRBD1 agrees at 8 bases. V lost 6 bases, J lost 8 bases, and 8 bases stayed unmatched. This CDR3 has 13 residues. Germline-derived CDR1 and CDR2 are ENHRY and SYGVKD. CDR3 amino acids: CAIRIRGLEGYTF. In DNA form, the CDR3 reads TGTGCCATCAGGATCAGGGGGCTGGAGGGCTACACCTTC.

This clonotype appeared a few times. J is TRBJ2-5 and V is TRBV3-1, with D uncertain. Per germline, CDR1 LGHDT and CDR2 YNNKEL (reference sequence). V was pared by 4 bases and J by 0 bases, with 15 bases between. The CDR3 sequence is 16 residues long. Here the CDR3 DNA reads TGTGCCAGCAGCCTCCTCAATTCCTTCTACCAAGAGACCCAGTACTTC. Protein sequence: CASSLLNSFYQETQYF.

V is TRBV7-9 and J is TRBJ2-7, with D tentatively TRBD1 or TRBD2 (5 bases each). Germline values: CDR1 SEHNR, CDR2 FQNEAQ (reference sequence). V was pared by 1 base and J by 3 bases, with 10 bases between. This CDR3 contains 14 residues. The CDR3: CASSLEAGSYEQYF. The CDR3 bases are TGTGCCAGCAGCTTAGAAGCAGGGAGCTACGAGCAGTACTTC.